This T cell receptor (beta chain) was profiled in a study of neurological immune-mediated disorders. Study findings and constraints: HTLV-1-associated myelopathy had the most TCR clonal expansion, and multiple sclerosis had the least, less than healthy controls.

The making of cDNA relied on 5'RACE with 10-nucleotide random UMIs. Over 180 million TCR-beta sequences, together covering 15-18 subjects, were produced by every individual sequencing run that was carried out. TCRdb processed the 5' RACE reads anew with MiXCR; each CDR3 protein has one entry. Counted here are under 85,000 distinct CDR3 sequences, approximately 14% occurring once; the ten biggest clones make up roughly 7%. As concerns this clonotype: The antigen is undetermined.

This CDR3 has 15 residues. Trimming took 5 bases from V and 3 from J; bases not matched to a gene: 1. The germline CDR1 and CDR2 sequences are SGHTA and FQGNSA. This clonotype was obtained from a woman in her fifties or sixties in good health. The gene calls are TRBV7-2 and TRBJ2-3; the match to TRBD2 covers 14 bases. Sequencing used PBMCs. The CDR3 bases are TGTGCCAGCAGCCGGACTAGCGGGGGGACAGATACGCAGTATTTT. This codes for CASSRTSGGTDTQYF.